The T cell receptor (beta chain) described here comes from a study of glioma-infiltrating T cells after dendritic cell vaccination. Study-level background: Dendritic cell vaccine was injected intradermally three times, biweekly.

This clone has only a few counts. Up to about 2 ug genomic DNA was used for TCRB CDR3 amplification. Method: immunoSEQ multiplex PCR; TCRdb's copy keeps in-frame clones and lacks some. In the table there are about 99,000 clones, over 80% of which are singletons. CDR3 length equals 13 residues. The V and J ends lost 2 bases and 9 bases respectively, with 8 bases between them. Germline loops: CDR1 KGHSH, CDR2 LQKENI. The sample's time point: after dendritic cell vaccination, including at tumor progression/relapse. PBMC sampling occurred before vaccination, two weeks after the third dose, and at progression.

This TCR came from a human donor with glioblastoma. The chain combines TRBV18 with TRBJ1-6, with a tentative D call TRBD1 (5 bases). The source material was blood, sampled after dendritic cell vaccination. The CDR3 sequence: CASSPGTPSPLHF. The CDR3 DNA reads as TGTGCCAGCTCACCAGGGACTCCTTCACCCCTCCACTTT.